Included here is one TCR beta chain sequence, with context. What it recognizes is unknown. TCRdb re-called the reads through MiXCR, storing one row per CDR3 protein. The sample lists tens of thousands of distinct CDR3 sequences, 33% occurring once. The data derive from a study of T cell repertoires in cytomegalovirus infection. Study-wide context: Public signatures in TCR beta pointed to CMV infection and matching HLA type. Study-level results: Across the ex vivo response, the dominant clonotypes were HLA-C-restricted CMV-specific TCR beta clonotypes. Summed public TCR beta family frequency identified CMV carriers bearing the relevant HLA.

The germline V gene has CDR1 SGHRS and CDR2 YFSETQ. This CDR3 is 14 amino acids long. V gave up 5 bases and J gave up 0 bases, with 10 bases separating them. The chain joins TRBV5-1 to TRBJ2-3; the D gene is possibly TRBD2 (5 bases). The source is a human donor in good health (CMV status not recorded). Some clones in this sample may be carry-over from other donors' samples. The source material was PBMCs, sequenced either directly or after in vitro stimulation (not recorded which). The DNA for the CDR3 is TGCGCCAGCAGGCCTGCGGGTAGCACAGATACGCAGTATTTT. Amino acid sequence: CASRPAGSTDTQYF.